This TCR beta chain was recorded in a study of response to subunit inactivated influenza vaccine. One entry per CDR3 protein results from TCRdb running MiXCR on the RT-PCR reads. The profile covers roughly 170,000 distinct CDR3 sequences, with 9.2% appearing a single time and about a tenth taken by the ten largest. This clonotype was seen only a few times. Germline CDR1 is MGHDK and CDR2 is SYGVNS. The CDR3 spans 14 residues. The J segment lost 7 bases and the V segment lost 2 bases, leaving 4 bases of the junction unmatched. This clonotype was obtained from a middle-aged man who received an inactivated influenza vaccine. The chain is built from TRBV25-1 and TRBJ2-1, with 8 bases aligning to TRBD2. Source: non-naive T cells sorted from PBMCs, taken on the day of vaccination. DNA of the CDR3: TGTGCCAGCAGTGAAAAACTAGCGGCTAATGAGCAGTTCTTC. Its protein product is CASSEKLAANEQFF.